This T cell receptor beta chain was sequenced during a study of cytomegalovirus exposure and HLA in healthy donors. In the case of this clone: Its cognate antigen is unknown.

Study-level points and caveats: The later analysis indicated that the majority of CMV-associated TCR beta chains appeared HLA-restricted. It was confirmed in vitro that three of the CMV-associated chains were specific for CMV antigens.

This CDR3 contains 16 residues. Between the trimmed V and J ends, which lost 1 base and 4 bases, there was a span of 14 bases. CDR1 SGHNT and CDR2 YENEEA come from the germline V gene. Use of 60 Vbeta and 13 Jbeta primers characterized the PCR. The assay was immunoSEQ multiplex PCR, and TCRdb's table has in-frame clones only and misses some. The data show under 250,000 clones, about 78% seen once. This TCR was recovered from a male donor in good health and CMV-seronegative. Sequences were obtained from PBMCs. This chain joins TRBV11-3 and TRBJ2-1, with a tentative D call TRBD2 (5 bases). CDR3 loop: CASSLAAREGYNEQFF. CDR3 DNA: TGTGCCAGCAGCTTAGCGGCCCGGGAAGGTTACAATGAGCAGTTCTTC.